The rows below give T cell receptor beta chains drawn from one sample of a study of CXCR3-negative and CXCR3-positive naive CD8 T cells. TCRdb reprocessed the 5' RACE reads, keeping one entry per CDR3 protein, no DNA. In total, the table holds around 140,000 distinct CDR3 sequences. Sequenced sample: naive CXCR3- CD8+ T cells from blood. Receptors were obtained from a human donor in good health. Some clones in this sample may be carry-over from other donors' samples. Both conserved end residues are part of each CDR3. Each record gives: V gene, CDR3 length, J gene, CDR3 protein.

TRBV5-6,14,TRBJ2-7,CASSLGLPKGEQYF
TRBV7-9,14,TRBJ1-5,CASSAGPNNQPQHF
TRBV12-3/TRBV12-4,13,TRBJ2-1,CASSLLYDNEQFF
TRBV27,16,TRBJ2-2,CASSLSGGALVGELFF
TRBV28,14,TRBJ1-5,CASTRRGIVQPQHF
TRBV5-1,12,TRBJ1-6,CASSLGSLPLHF
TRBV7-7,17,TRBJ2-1,CASSLAPGRNSYNEQFF
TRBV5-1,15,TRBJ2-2,CASSFNRGNTGELFF
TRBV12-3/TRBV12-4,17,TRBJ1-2,CASIIRSRQGRHYGYTF
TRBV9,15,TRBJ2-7,CASSVTPASSYEQYF
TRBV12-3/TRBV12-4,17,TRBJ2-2,CASSFFPGRANTGELFF
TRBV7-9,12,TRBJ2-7,CASSTLSYEQYF
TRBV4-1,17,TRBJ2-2,CASSQDAVGRNTGELFF
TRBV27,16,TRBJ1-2,CASSSGLDRRYYGYTF
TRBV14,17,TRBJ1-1,CASSPKPGQGMNTEAFF
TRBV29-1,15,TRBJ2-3,CSVESGALHTDTQYF
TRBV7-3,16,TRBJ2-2,CASSLTGGGDSGELFF
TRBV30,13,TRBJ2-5,CAWSSGNQETQYF
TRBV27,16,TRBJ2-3,CASSSPLSGSVDTQYF
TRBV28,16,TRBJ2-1,CASSLEGLALDNEQFF
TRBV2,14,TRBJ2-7,CASSDPGGSYEQYF
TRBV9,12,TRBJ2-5,CAISANQETQYF
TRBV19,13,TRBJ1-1,CASSAQGGAEAFF
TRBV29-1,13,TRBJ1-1,CSVESQAALEAFF
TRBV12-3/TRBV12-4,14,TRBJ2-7,CASSFPGTDYEQYF
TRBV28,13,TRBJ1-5,CASSLPGAQPQHF
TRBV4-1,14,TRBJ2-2,CASSWDLVAGELFF
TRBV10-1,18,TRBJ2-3,CASSESPVWDSSTDTQYF
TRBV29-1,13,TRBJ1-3,CSAGQGTGNTIYF
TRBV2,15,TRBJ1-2,CASSDRDSGTYGYTF
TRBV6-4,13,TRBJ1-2,CAILGGGDYGYTF
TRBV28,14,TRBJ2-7,CASSSPFKSYEQYF
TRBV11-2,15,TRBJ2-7,CASSLSRQAGYEQYF
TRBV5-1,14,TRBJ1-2,CASSLVGDGGGYTF
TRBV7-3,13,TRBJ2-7,CASSPQDHYEQYF
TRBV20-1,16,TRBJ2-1,CSASDSAESSYNEQFF
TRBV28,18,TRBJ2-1,CASSLVSGRLGAYNEQFF
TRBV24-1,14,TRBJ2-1,CATSRDRAYNEQFF
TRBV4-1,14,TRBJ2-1,CASSHSSGYNEQFF